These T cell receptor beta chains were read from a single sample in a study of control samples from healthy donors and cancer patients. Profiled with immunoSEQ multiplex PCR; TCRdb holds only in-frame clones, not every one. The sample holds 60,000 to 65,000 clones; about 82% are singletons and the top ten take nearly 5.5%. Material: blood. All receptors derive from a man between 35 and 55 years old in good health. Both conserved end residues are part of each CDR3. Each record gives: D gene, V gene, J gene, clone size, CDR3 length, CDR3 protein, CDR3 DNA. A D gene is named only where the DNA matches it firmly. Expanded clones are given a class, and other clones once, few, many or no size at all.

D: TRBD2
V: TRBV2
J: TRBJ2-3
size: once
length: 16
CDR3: CASSPPGLAFSDTQYF
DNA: TGTGCCAGCAGTCCGCCGGGACTAGCGTTTTCAGATACGCAGTATTTT

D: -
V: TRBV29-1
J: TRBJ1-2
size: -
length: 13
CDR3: CSVGVRDLYGYTF
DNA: TGCAGCGTTGGGGTCAGGGACCTATATGGCTACACCTTC

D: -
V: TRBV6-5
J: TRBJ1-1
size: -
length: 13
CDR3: CASGLVGDTEAFF
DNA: TGTGCCAGCGGGCTGGTCGGAGACACTGAAGCTTTCTTT

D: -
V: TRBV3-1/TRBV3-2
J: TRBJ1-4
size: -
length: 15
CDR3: CASSRESQLNEKLFF
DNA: TGTGCCAGCAGCCGGGAGAGCCAACTTAATGAAAAACTGTTTTTT

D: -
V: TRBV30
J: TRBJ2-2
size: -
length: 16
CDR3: CAWSGGTNANTGELFF
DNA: TGTGCCTGGAGTGGGGGGACCAACGCGAACACCGGGGAGCTGTTTTTT

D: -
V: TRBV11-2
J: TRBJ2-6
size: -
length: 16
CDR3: CASSLFQSSGANVLTF
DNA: TGTGCCAGCAGCTTATTTCAGAGCTCTGGGGCCAACGTCCTGACTTTC

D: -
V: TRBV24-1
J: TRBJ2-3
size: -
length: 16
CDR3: CATSDGPGSSTDTQYF
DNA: TGTGCCACCAGTGATGGGCCCGGGTCTAGCACAGATACGCAGTATTTT

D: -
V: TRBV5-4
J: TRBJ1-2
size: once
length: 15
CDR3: CASSLRKEALYGYTF
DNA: TGTGCCAGCAGCTTGAGGAAGGAAGCACTATATGGCTACACCTTC

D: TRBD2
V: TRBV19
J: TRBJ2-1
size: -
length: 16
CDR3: CASTRGALTSYNEQFF
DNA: TGTGCCAGTACGCGGGGGGCTCTTACCTCCTACAATGAGCAGTTCTTC

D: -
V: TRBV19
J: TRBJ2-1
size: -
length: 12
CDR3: CASSMSYNEQFF
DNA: TGTGCCAGTAGTATGTCTTACAATGAGCAGTTCTTC

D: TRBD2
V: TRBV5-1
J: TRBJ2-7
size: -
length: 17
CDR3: CASSPTPGLAGLNEQYF
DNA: TGCGCCAGCAGCCCGACACCGGGACTAGCGGGTCTTAACGAGCAGTACTTC

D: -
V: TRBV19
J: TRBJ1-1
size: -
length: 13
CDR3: CASQGTANTEAFF
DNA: TGTGCCAGTCAAGGCACTGCGAACACTGAAGCTTTCTTT

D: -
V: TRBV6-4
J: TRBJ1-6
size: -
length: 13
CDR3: CASSEEPNSPLHF
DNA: TGTGCCAGCAGTGAGGAGCCCAATTCACCCCTCCACTTT

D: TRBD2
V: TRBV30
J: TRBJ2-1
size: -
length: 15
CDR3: CAWKTSGRAVNEQFF
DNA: TGTGCCTGGAAGACTAGCGGGAGGGCCGTTAATGAGCAGTTCTTC

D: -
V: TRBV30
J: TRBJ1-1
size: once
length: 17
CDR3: CAWTQGKGFDRNTEAFF
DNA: TGTGCCTGGACACAGGGCAAGGGGTTCGACAGAAACACTGAAGCTTTCTTT

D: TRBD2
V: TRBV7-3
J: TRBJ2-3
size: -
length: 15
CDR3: CASSFSGTVTDTQYF
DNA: TGTGCCAGCAGCTTTAGCGGGACTGTAACAGATACGCAGTATTTT

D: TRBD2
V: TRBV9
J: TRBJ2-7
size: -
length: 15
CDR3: CASSAGGGPGDEQYF
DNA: TGTGCCAGCAGCGCCGGCGGGGGTCCCGGCGACGAGCAGTACTTC

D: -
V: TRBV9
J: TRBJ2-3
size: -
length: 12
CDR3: CASSVEGDTQYF
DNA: TGTGCCAGCAGCGTAGAGGGAGATACGCAGTATTTT

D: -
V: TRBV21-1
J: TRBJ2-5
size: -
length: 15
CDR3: CASSKGQGAGETQYF
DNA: TGTGCCAGCAGCAAAGGGCAGGGGGCCGGGGAGACCCAGTACTTC

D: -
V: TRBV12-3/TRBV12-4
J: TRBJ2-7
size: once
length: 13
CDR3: CASSPTGGLEQYF
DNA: TGTGCCAGCAGTCCCACTGGGGGACTCGAGCAGTACTTC

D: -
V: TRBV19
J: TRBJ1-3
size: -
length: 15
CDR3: CASSSAGESGNTIYF
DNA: TGTGCCAGTAGTTCCGCAGGAGAGAGCGGAAACACCATATATTTT

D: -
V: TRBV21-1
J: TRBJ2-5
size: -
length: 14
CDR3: CASSGRGHQETQYF
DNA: TGTGCCAGCAGTGGCAGGGGACACCAAGAGACCCAGTACTTC

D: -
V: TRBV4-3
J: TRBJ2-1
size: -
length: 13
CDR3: CASSQDSEREQFF
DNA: TGCGCCAGCAGCCAAGATTCCGAACGGGAGCAGTTCTTC

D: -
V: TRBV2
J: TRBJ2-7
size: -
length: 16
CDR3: CASSESLSDSTYEQYF
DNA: TGTGCCAGCAGTGAGTCGTTGTCGGACAGCACCTACGAGCAGTACTTC

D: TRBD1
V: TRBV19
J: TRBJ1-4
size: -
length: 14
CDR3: CASSPQGANEKLFF
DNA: TGTGCCAGTAGTCCACAGGGGGCTAATGAAAAACTGTTTTTT